These 16 T cell receptor beta chains share one sample of origin, sequenced in a study of T-cell reconstitution after alpha-beta-depleted transplantation in children. As it was prepared, the TCRbeta library received unique molecular identifiers. A single record per CDR3 protein comes from TCRdb applying MiXCR to the PCR reads. This sample has 600,000 to 700,000 distinct CDR3 sequences; over 15% occur once, and the top ten carry 1.1%. The sequences come from PBMCs from the stem cell graft donor, collected from the stem cell graft. Receptors originate from a human donor who donated a stem cell graft to a child with acute myeloid leukemia.

This clonotype was counted between two and nine times. This rearrangement joins TRBV24-1 to TRBJ2-1, with D perhaps matching TRBD1 or TRBD2 (6 bases each). This CDR3 has 14 amino acids. V lost 10 bases, J lost 5 bases, and 17 bases lay in between. CDR1 is KGHDR and CDR2 is SFDVKD in the germline V gene. CDR3 DNA: TGTGCCACTAAGGGCGGGACAACTCACAATGAGCAGTTCTTC. This translates into CATKGGTTHNEQFF.

This clonotype occurred many times. The chain combines TRBV27 with TRBJ2-7; 9 nucleotides line up with TRBD1. Germline loops: CDR1 MNHEY, CDR2 SMNVEV (reference sequence). V was pared by 3 bases and J by 3 bases, with 9 bases of the junction left unmatched. The CDR3 has 16 amino acids. CDR3 region: CASSLTGTGIGYEQYF. The CDR3 DNA follows: TGTGCCAGCAGTTTGACCGGGACAGGGATAGGCTACGAGCAGTACTTC.

The rearrangement uses TRBV5-6 and TRBJ2-5; maybe TRBD1 (6 bases). The length of the CDR3 is 15 residues. V lost 1 base to trimming and J lost 5 bases, with 15 bases between them. Per germline, CDR1 SGHDT and CDR2 YYEEEE. The CDR3 reads CASSLSMGARETQYF. Here the CDR3 DNA reads TGTGCCAGCAGCTTGTCTATGGGGGCGAGGGAGACCCAGTACTTC. The variable domain in full, completed from reference TRBV5-6 and TRBJ2-5, reads DAGVTQSPTHLIKTRGQQVTLRCSPKSGHDTVSWYQQALGQGPQFIFQYYEEEERQRGNFPDRFSGHQFPNYSSELNVNALLLGDSALYLCASSLSMGARETQYFGPGTRLLVL.

The CDR3 sequence is CASSQVAGTSSEKLFF. The DNA for the CDR3 is TGCGCCAGCAGCCAAGTTGCCGGGACTTCCTCGGAAAAACTGTTTTTT. The rearrangement joins TRBV4-3 to TRBJ1-4, with D perhaps matching TRBD1 (5 bases). Germline CDR1 is LGHNA and CDR2 is YSLEER. Trimming removed 1 base at V and 8 bases at J, with 17 bases between. The CDR3 runs 16 residues.

The table lists this clonotype with a few counts. This sequence joins TRBV4-1 and TRBJ1-1; the D is unclear. This CDR3 is 11 amino acids long. The V and J ends lost 4 bases and 6 bases respectively, with 6 bases between them. Germline V gene lookup returns CDR1 MGHRA and CDR2 YSYEKL. The CDR3 DNA reads as TGCGCCAGCAGCCGCGGCTCTGAAGCTTTCTTT. It yields the protein CASSRGSEAFF.

This clonotype was detected a few times. The gene calls are TRBV24-1 and TRBJ2-1; D is ambiguous. Trimming shortened V by 5 bases and J by 0 bases, and 10 bases separated the two germline ends. Germline lookup yields CDR1 KGHDR and CDR2 SFDVKD. CDR3 length equals 15 residues. CDR3 in amino acids: CATSGQKDSYNEQFF. CDR3 in DNA: TGTGCCACCAGTGGCCAGAAAGACTCCTACAATGAGCAGTTCTTC.

This clonotype occurred many times. CDR3 protein: CSARVFGWYNEQFF. The CDR3, as DNA: TGCAGTGCTAGAGTATTTGGGTGGTACAATGAGCAGTTCTTC. The chain employs TRBV20-1 and TRBJ2-1; D remains unclear. This CDR3 comprises 14 residues. The V end lost 1 base, the J end lost 4 bases, and 11 bases lay between the germline ends. The germline V gene has CDR1 DFQATT and CDR2 SNEGSKA (reference sequence).

Notes on this clonotype: Possible read error: a much larger clone is one base away. The chain joins TRBV20-1 to TRBJ1-2; D remains ambiguous. Germline CDR1 reads DFQATT; CDR2 reads SNEGSKA (reference sequence). The V gene lost 3 bases and the J gene lost 3 bases, with 11 bases spanning the gap. The CDR3 consists of 13 residues. The CDR3 loop is CSASRSKYYGYTF. In DNA form, the CDR3 reads TGCAGTGCTAGTAGATCGAAGTACTATGGCTACACCTTC.

V usage is TRBV18 and J usage is TRBJ2-1, with TRBD2 identical over 15 bases. Trimming cost V 3 bases and J 0 bases; bases outside gene matches: 15. Germline assignment: CDR1 KGHSH and CDR2 LQKENI. The CDR3 extends over 22 amino acids. CDR3 bases: TGTGCCAGCTCACCGACGGGCATTCCGGGACTAGCGGGGGGAAGCTCCTACAATGAGCAGTTCTTC. This translates into CASSPTGIPGLAGGSSYNEQFF.

The chain carries TRBV5-6 and TRBJ2-5; D tentatively reads TRBD1 or TRBD2 (6 bases each). The germline V gene encodes CDR1 SGHDT and CDR2 YYEEEE. V was shortened by 3 bases and J by 7 bases, with 19 bases between the two germline ends. The CDR3 has 15 residues. CDR3 amino acids: CASSWRGQLGGTQYF. CDR3 nucleotide sequence: TGTGCCAGCAGCTGGAGGGGACAACTCGGTGGGACCCAGTACTTC.

This clonotype came up a few times. The chain has TRBV20-1 and TRBJ1-5; no definite D call. V was shortened by 1 base and J by 0 bases, with 4 bases between the two germline ends. CDR3 length equals 13 residues. The germline V gene has CDR1 DFQATT and CDR2 SNEGSKA (reference sequence). CDR3 DNA: TGCAGTGCTAGAGCCAGTAGCAATCAGCCCCAGCATTTT. Protein product: CSARASSNQPQHF.

The V and J genes are TRBV12-3 or TRBV12-4 and TRBJ1-5; D is perhaps TRBD1 (6 bases). The CDR3 sequence is 17 residues long. Trimming removed 5 bases at V and 7 bases at J, with 24 bases between. The CDR3 region has the DNA TGTGCCAGCAGTCGACAGAGTCCCGGGACACTTCTACAGCCCCAGCATTTT. Its translation: CASSRQSPGTLLQPQHF.

The genes are TRBV20-1 and TRBJ2-7; a possible D gene is TRBD1 (5 bases). V was shortened by 2 bases and J by 0 bases, with 11 bases between the two germline ends. This CDR3 has 14 amino acids. The germline V gene has CDR1 DFQATT and CDR2 SNEGSKA (reference sequence). The CDR3 nucleotides are TGCAGTGCTAGATGGCAGGGAAGCTCCTACGAGCAGTACTTC. Residues: CSARWQGSSYEQYF.

This clonotype has at least ten counts. This rearrangement joins TRBV6-4 to TRBJ1-6; D is unresolved. V was pared by 3 bases and J by 0 bases, with 3 bases between. Germline CDR1 and CDR2: MRHNA and SNTAGT. The CDR3 spans 14 residues. CDR3 sequence reads: CASSEGSYNSPLHF. For the CDR3, the DNA is TGTGCCAGCAGTGAGGGCTCCTATAATTCACCCCTCCACTTT.

This clonotype was detected only a few times. The chain is built from TRBV12-3 or TRBV12-4 and TRBJ1-5; TRBD1 matches at 7 bases. This CDR3 has 14 residues. J gave up 3 bases and V 4 bases, and 3 bases lay outside the gene matches. CDR3 amino acids: CASSWDSFNQPQHF. CDR3 bases: TGTGCCAGCAGTTGGGACAGCTTCAATCAGCCCCAGCATTTT.

This clonotype was seen a handful of times. The genes are TRBV20-1 and TRBJ1-1, with unresolved D. This CDR3 comprises 13 residues. The V gene lost 6 bases and the J gene lost 1 base, with 12 bases spanning the gap. Germline CDR1 and CDR2: DFQATT and SNEGSKA (reference sequence). The CDR3 sequence is CSARLDGNTEAFF. As DNA, the CDR3 is TGCAGTGCCCGTCTGGACGGGAACACTGAAGCTTTCTTT.